These 12 T cell receptor beta chains came from one sample sequenced in a study of T cell changes during pregnancy in multiple sclerosis. This table comes from immunoSEQ multiplex PCR, and its TCRdb copy is limited to in-frame clones, with some not included. The sample yields approximately 39,000 clones, approximately 94% seen once. This specimen consisted of CD4+ T cells from peripheral blood mononuclear cells, obtained in the second trimester of pregnancy. All receptors derive from a female donor with multiple sclerosis, enrolled in a pregnancy study.

CDR3 in amino acids: CASSYSTGRGRGEAFF. The CDR3 bases are TGTGCCAGCAGTTACTCGACGGGTAGGGGGAGAGGTGAAGCTTTCTTT. The chain uses TRBV6-5 and TRBJ1-1; D perhaps matches TRBD1 (6 bases). V was shortened by 0 bases and J by 7 bases, with 18 bases between the two germline ends. Looked up from germline, CDR1 is MNHEY and CDR2 is SVGAGI. The CDR3 length is 16 residues.

The chain uses TRBV5-8 and TRBJ1-1; TRBD1 is a possible D gene (5 bases). The CDR3 runs to 16 residues. Germline CDR1 SGHTS, CDR2 YDEGEE. With 0 bases removed from V and 1 base from J, the gap between germline ends came to 13 bases. CDR3 protein: CASSLALQGTNTEAFF. The CDR3 nucleotides read TGTGCCAGCAGCTTGGCGCTTCAGGGAACGAACACTGAAGCTTTCTTT.

In this sample, this clone turned up once. The genes are TRBV19 and TRBJ2-7; 7 positions match TRBD2. This CDR3 comprises 15 residues. Per the germline V gene, CDR1 is LNHDA and CDR2 is SQIVND (reference sequence). Trimming cost V 4 bases and J 0 bases; bases outside gene matches: 6. The DNA for the CDR3 is TGTGCCAGTAGTAGGGCTAGCGGAAGCTCCTACGAGCAGTACTTC. This encodes CASSRASGSSYEQYF.

This clone was recorded once. The V and J genes are TRBV29-1 and TRBJ2-1, with 7 bases lining up with TRBD1. This CDR3 comprises 13 residues. The germline V gene has CDR1 SQVTM and CDR2 ANQGSEA. Trimming cost V 3 bases and J 2 bases; bases outside gene matches: 1. This CDR3 is CSVDRGTYNEQFF. The CDR3 DNA follows: TGCAGCGTTGACAGGGGGACCTACAATGAGCAGTTCTTC.

This chain connects TRBV5-1 to TRBJ1-1, with a tentative D call TRBD1 (5 bases). This CDR3 has 15 residues. V lost 6 bases, J lost 5 bases, and 20 bases lay in between. The germline V gene encodes CDR1 SGHRS and CDR2 YFSETQ. The CDR3 loop is CASTYWGGDGTEAFF. CDR3 in DNA: TGCGCCAGCACCTATTGGGGGGGGGATGGAACTGAAGCTTTCTTT. Using reference TRBV5-1 and TRBJ1-1 for the parts outside the CDR3, the full variable domain is KAGVTQTPRYLIKTRGQQVTLSCSPISGHRSVSWYQQTPGQGLQFLFEYFSETQRNKGNFPGRFSGRQFSNSRSEMNVSTLELGDSALYLCASTYWGGDGTEAFFGQGTRLTVV.

The chain has TRBV6-6 and TRBJ2-2, with D unresolved. Germline-derived CDR1 and CDR2 are MNHNY and SVGAGI (reference sequence). Trimming left V 5 bases short and J 0 bases short, with 10 bases between. The CDR3 loop spans 15 amino acids. In DNA, the CDR3 is TGTGCCAGCAGTCCGGGTCTTACGAACACCGGGGAGCTGTTTTTT. Translating gives CASSPGLTNTGELFF.

The CDR3 protein is CASRFREAGTDTQYF. The DNA for the CDR3 is TGCGCCAGCAGGTTTCGAGAGGCGGGCACAGATACGCAGTATTTT. V usage is TRBV5-1 and J usage is TRBJ2-3, with D uncertain. CDR1 and CDR2 (germline): SGHRS, YFSETQ. The V and J ends lost 5 bases and 1 base respectively, with 14 bases between them. The CDR3 is made up of 15 amino acids.

This sequence joins TRBV19 and TRBJ1-2, with 7 nucleotides matching TRBD1. This CDR3 region has 15 residues. V shed 7 bases and J 8 bases; nucleotides not matched to a gene: 16. Germline V gene lookup returns CDR1 LNHDA and CDR2 SQIVND (reference sequence). CDR3 nucleotide sequence: TGTGCCAGTAACGTCGGAGGACAGGCACCTCGGGGCTACACCTTC. Its translation: CASNVGGQAPRGYTF.

The genes are TRBV11-1 and TRBJ1-2; TRBD1 matches 8 bases. Per germline, CDR1 SGHAT and CDR2 FQDESV (reference sequence). V shed 6 bases and J 7 bases; nucleotides not matched to a gene: 10. This CDR3 comprises 14 residues. CDR3 residues: CASRPDRGLGGYTF. CDR3 bases: TGTGCCAGCAGACCAGACAGGGGTCTGGGTGGCTACACCTTC.

The genes are TRBV7-9 and TRBJ2-1; D is unclear. Trimming took off 0 bases at V and 9 bases at J, with 9 bases between the two ends. There are 13 residues in the CDR3. CDR1 and CDR2 from the germline V gene are SEHNR and FQNEAQ (reference sequence). CDR3 bases: TGTGCCAGCAGCTTAGCCCTGATCGGTGAGCAGTTCTTC. This codes for CASSLALIGEQFF. The variable domain in full, completed from reference TRBV7-9 and TRBJ2-1, reads DTGVSQNPRHKITKRGQNVTFRCDPISEHNRLYWYRQTLGQGPEFLTYFQNEAQLEKSRLLSDRFSAERPKGSFSTLEIQRTEQGDSAMYLCASSLALIGEQFFGPGTRLTVL.

The V and J genes are TRBV9 and TRBJ2-1; 7 bases line up with TRBD2. From germline, CDR1 is SGDLS and CDR2 YYNGEE. Trimming cost V 3 bases and J 7 bases; bases outside gene matches: 1. The CDR3 has 12 amino acids. The CDR3 sequence is CASSASGNEQFF. Here the CDR3 DNA reads TGTGCCAGCAGCGCTAGCGGAAATGAGCAGTTCTTC. Drawing the rest from reference TRBV9 and TRBJ2-1, the complete variable domain is DSGVTQTPKHLITATGQRVTLRCSPRSGDLSVYWYQQSLDQGLQFLIQYYNGEERAKGNILERFSAQQFPDLHSELNLSSLELGDSALYFCASSASGNEQFFGPGTRLTVL.

The chain is built from TRBV5-1 and TRBJ2-1, with TRBD2 identical over 8 bases. The V gene end was trimmed by 0 bases and the J gene end by 4 bases; junction bases not matched to a gene: 3. Germline V CDR1 and CDR2: SGHRS, YFSETQ. The CDR3 consists of 15 residues. The CDR3 nucleotides are TGCGCCAGCAGCTTGGCAGCGGGGGTTTACAATGAGCAGTTCTTC. Its translation: CASSLAAGVYNEQFF.